This TCR beta chain emerged from a study of OX40 agonist ivuxolimab in advanced cancers. Broader study findings: Doses of 0.1 to 3.0 mg/kg were accompanied by clonal expansion of CD4+ and CD8+ blood T cells by week 6. On average, CD8+ T cells showed a greater number of expanded clones than CD4+.

As concerns this clone: Its matching antigen is unknown.

In germline, CDR1 is SGHVS, CDR2 FQNEAQ. V was clipped by 4 bases and J by 2 bases; unmatched bases: 2. The CDR3 consists of 14 residues. TCRdb's table, derived via immunoSEQ multiplex PCR, lists solely in-frame clones and lacks some. The top ten hold around 25% of the sample, which has under 75,000 clones, about 93% seen once. The sample in question was CD4+ or CD8+ T cells sorted from blood, obtained in a trial of the OX40 agonist ivuxolimab. This sequence joins TRBV7-8 and TRBJ2-7; 10 bases line up with TRBD2. The receptor's source is an adult with an advanced solid tumor such as melanoma, head and neck, liver or kidney cancer. CDR3 amino acids: CASSSSGRAYEQYF. In nucleotides, the CDR3 is TGTGCCAGCAGCTCTAGCGGGAGAGCCTACGAGCAGTACTTC. Variable domain in full (rest from reference TRBV7-8 and TRBJ2-7): GAGVSQSPRYKVAKRGQDVALRCDPISGHVSLFWYQQALGQGPEFLTYFQNEAQLDKSGLPSDRFFAERPEGSVSTLKIQRTQQEDSAVYLCASSSSGRAYEQYFGPGTRLTVT.